The TCR beta chain under discussion was sequenced for a study of shared clonotypes between healthy human individuals. The method was immunoSEQ multiplex PCR; TCRdb's version includes in-frame clones alone and lacks a portion of them. Here the sample spans a few million clones, 90% to 97% being singletons. V shed 1 base and J shed 12 bases, with 13 bases lying between them. Germline lookup yields CDR1 LGHNA and CDR2 YSLEER. The CDR3 consists of 13 residues. What was sequenced was naive CD4+ T cells sorted from blood. The subset here: CD45RA+ positively selected. The sequence was collected from a young man in good health. V is TRBV4-3 and J is TRBJ2-1; D possibly corresponds to TRBD2 (6 bases). CDR3 protein: CASSQGSGTPQFF. The CDR3 nucleotides are TGCGCCAGCAGCCAAGGGTCCGGGACTCCGCAGTTCTTC.